Described below is a single T cell receptor (beta chain) sequence and its context. Its cognate antigen is unknown. Original handling: ImmunoSEQ only sent back junction sequences with no quality scores, so filtering was done differently. TCRdb keeps only in-frame clones here, not all; method: immunoSEQ multiplex PCR. V and J calls and clone size follow that table, whereas D and trimming were derived from the DNA. This table has 200,000 to 250,000 clones, just over 65% appearing once. The data derive from a study of shared clonotypes between healthy human individuals. Study-wide results and limits: Clonotype sharing across a few donors was observed for around 5% of naive CD4 clonotypes.

The germline V gene has CDR1 GTSNPN and CDR2 SVGIG (reference sequence). The CDR3 spans 13 residues. Trimming took off 5 bases at V and 3 bases at J, with 14 bases between the two ends. Sequenced input: memory CD4+ T cells sorted from blood. This sample's subset: CD45RA-negative fraction. The receptor comes from a man in his thirties or forties in good health. The chain uses TRBV30 and TRBJ2-7; weak D call: TRBD2 (5 bases). Written as DNA, the CDR3 is TGTGCCTGGTCCCAAGAACGGGACTACGAGCAGTACTTC. Its translation: CAWSQERDYEQYF.